Shown below are 20 T cell receptor beta chains from a single sample sequenced in a study of T cells after somatic rescue of genetic block. Using immunoSEQ multiplex PCR, the repertoire was profiled, and TCRdb retains in-frame clones only, with some absent. The table includes more than 65,000 clones, roughly 93% detected once. Sequenced: peripheral blood mononuclear cells (PBMCs). These receptors were taken from a man aged 25 to 45.

V usage is TRBV6-6 and J usage is TRBJ1-4; D unclear. Germline CDR1 and CDR2: MNHNY and SVGAGI (reference sequence). This CDR3 is 14 amino acids long. Trimming pared 2 bases from V and 8 bases from J, leaving 12 bases between. The CDR3 loop is CASSYREGHEKLFF. In DNA form, the CDR3 reads TGTGCCAGCAGTTACCGGGAAGGTCACGAAAAACTGTTTTTT.

The chain combines TRBV19 with TRBJ1-3; unclear D gene. The germline V gene encodes CDR1 LNHDA and CDR2 SQIVND (reference sequence). V lost 10 bases to trimming and J lost 7 bases, with 11 bases between them. The CDR3 covers 11 residues. As DNA, the CDR3 is TGTGCCACCCGGGTTGGTAACACCATATATTTT. Its protein product is CATRVGNTIYF.

This rearrangement joins TRBV6-5 to TRBJ1-2; D not certain. The CDR3 covers 11 residues. V lost 8 bases and J lost 3, with 7 bases in between. Germline V gene sequence: CDR1 MNHEY, CDR2 SVGAGI. The CDR3 DNA is TGTGCCAGCGTTTCTTACTATGGCTACACCTTC. As protein: CASVSYYGYTF.

The chain carries TRBV28 and TRBJ2-1, with 12 nucleotides matching TRBD2. After removal of 6 bases from V and 5 bases from J, the junction contained 5 bases not matched to a gene. From germline, CDR1 is MDHEN and CDR2 SYDVKM. The CDR3 consists of 15 residues. CDR3 amino acids: CASSATSGGNNEQFF. Here the CDR3 DNA reads TGTGCCAGCAGCGCGACTAGCGGGGGTAACAATGAGCAGTTCTTC.

The chain combines TRBV6-1 with TRBJ1-1, with D perhaps TRBD1 (5 bases). The CDR3 is 17 amino acids. V was shortened by 0 bases and J by 1 base, with 15 bases between the two germline ends. In germline, CDR1 is MNHNS, CDR2 SASEGT. In nucleotides, the CDR3 is TGTGCCAGCAGTGAAGCCCAAAACAGGCCTAGGAACACTGAAGCTTTCTTT. Its protein product is CASSEAQNRPRNTEAFF.

The chain has TRBV5-1 and TRBJ1-2; 9 bases map to TRBD1. The trim removed 3 bases at V and 7 bases at J, leaving 7 bases unmatched. Germline values: CDR1 SGHRS, CDR2 YFSETQ. The CDR3 extends over 14 amino acids. The CDR3 DNA follows: TGCGCCAGCAGCTCGGGGGACAGGGCTTCTGGCTACACCTTC. Protein product: CASSSGDRASGYTF.

The chain couples TRBV4-1 to TRBJ1-3; no clear D gene. Trimming took 2 bases from V and 0 from J, leaving 8 bases between them. Germline lookup yields CDR1 MGHRA and CDR2 YSYEKL. This CDR3 spans 15 amino acids. The CDR3 protein is CASSQRSFSGNTIYF. In DNA form, the CDR3 reads TGCGCCAGCAGCCAAAGGTCTTTCTCTGGAAACACCATATATTTT.

This chain links TRBV9 with TRBJ2-1; 7 bases agree with TRBD2. CDR3 length equals 17 residues. V shed 2 bases and J 2 bases; nucleotides not matched to a gene: 10. Germline lookup yields CDR1 SGDLS and CDR2 YYNGEE. The CDR3 sequence: CASSVVAGVGTYNEQFF. The CDR3 DNA sequence: TGTGCCAGCAGCGTGGTGGCGGGAGTGGGGACCTACAATGAGCAGTTCTTC.

V usage is TRBV6-5 and J usage is TRBJ1-1; 7 bases line up with TRBD1. The germline V gene encodes CDR1 MNHEY and CDR2 SVGAGI. The CDR3 is 15 residues long. J gave up 0 bases and V 6 bases, and 7 bases lay outside the gene matches. The DNA for the CDR3 is TGTGCCAGCAGGAGAACAGGGGTCATGAACACTGAAGCTTTCTTT. Protein sequence: CASRRTGVMNTEAFF.

This chain connects TRBV9 to TRBJ2-1; either TRBD1 or TRBD2 may fit D (5 bases each). From germline, CDR1 is SGDLS and CDR2 YYNGEE. The CDR3 is 14 amino acids. Trimming shortened V by 3 bases and J by 8 bases, and 15 bases separated the two germline ends. CDR3 DNA sequence: TGTGCCAGCAGCGCGGGGCCGCCCGGTCATGAGCAGTTCTTC. It is translated as CASSAGPPGHEQFF.

The chain joins TRBV6-6 to TRBJ1-3; maybe TRBD1 (6 bases). Trimming left V 5 bases short and J 0 bases short, with 14 bases between. This CDR3 has 16 amino acids. Germline-derived CDR1 and CDR2 are MNHNY and SVGAGI (reference sequence). The CDR3 nucleotides are TGTGCCAGCAGTCTGGGACACCGTTCCTCTGGAAACACCATATATTTT. Protein: CASSLGHRSSGNTIYF.

CDR3 protein: CASSYRGATGELFF. Written as DNA, the CDR3 is TGTGCCAGCAGTTACAGGGGGGCCACCGGGGAGCTGTTTTTT. The J gene is TRBJ2-2, the V gene TRBV28; the match to TRBD1 covers 8 bases. The germline CDR1 and CDR2 sequences are MDHEN and SYDVKM. The CDR3 totals 14 residues. With V trimmed by 4 bases and J by 4 bases, 2 bases remained unmatched.

The CDR3 DNA follows: TGTGCCAGCAGCTTATGGGCGGATGAGCAGTTCTTC. Amino acids: CASSLWADEQFF. The genes are TRBV7-2 and TRBJ2-1; D unresolved. Trimming took off 2 bases at V and 8 bases at J, with 7 bases between the two ends. The CDR3 extends over 12 amino acids. Germline V lookup: CDR1 SGHTA, CDR2 FQGNSA.

CDR3 region: CASSVGGHGAYEQYF. In nucleotides, the CDR3 is TGTGCCAGCAGCGTAGGGGGACACGGAGCCTACGAGCAGTACTTC. The rearrangement uses TRBV9 and TRBJ2-7; tentatively, D is TRBD1 (6 bases). CDR3 length: 15 residues. CDR1 and CDR2 from the germline V gene are SGDLS and YYNGEE. V was pared by 0 bases and J by 2 bases, with 12 bases between.

The rearrangement uses TRBV4-3 and TRBJ1-6; 8 bases line up with TRBD1. The CDR3 loop spans 11 amino acids. The J segment lost 12 bases and the V segment lost 5 bases, leaving 0 bases of the junction unmatched. Germline CDR1 and CDR2: LGHNA and YSLEER. CDR3 region: CASSGQGPLHF. Written as DNA, the CDR3 is TGCGCCAGCAGCGGACAGGGACCCCTCCACTTT.

The rearrangement links TRBV9 to TRBJ2-3, with TRBD2 identical over 7 bases. Germline V gene data show CDR1 as SGDLS and CDR2 as YYNGEE. Trimming at V came to 0 bases and at J to 0 bases, leaving 1 base not matched to a gene. This CDR3 is 15 amino acids long. The CDR3 region has the DNA TGTGCCAGCAGCGTAGTAGCGGGTAGCACAGATACGCAGTATTTT. Translating it yields CASSVVAGSTDTQYF.

The chain links TRBV4-1 to TRBJ2-7; 7 bases align to TRBD1. The CDR3 consists of 13 residues. V dropped 2 bases and J dropped 6; count of bases not matched to a gene: 4. Looked up from germline, CDR1 is MGHRA and CDR2 is YSYEKL. The CDR3 here is CASSQLQGSEQYF. CDR3 sequence (DNA): TGCGCCAGCAGCCAACTACAGGGGTCCGAGCAGTACTTC.

This clone was seen a single time. V gene TRBV28 combines with J gene TRBJ1-5; tentatively, D is TRBD1 (5 bases). Trimming cost V 1 base and J 0 bases, with 10 bases left between them. The CDR3 totals 16 residues. Germline lookup yields CDR1 MDHEN and CDR2 SYDVKM. The CDR3 sequence is CASSLFKGLSNQPQHF. DNA for the CDR3: TGTGCCAGCAGTTTATTTAAGGGGCTTAGCAATCAGCCCCAGCATTTT.

The V and J genes are TRBV27 and TRBJ2-3; TRBD2 agrees at 10 bases. CDR1 is MNHEY, CDR2 SMNVEV, per germline (reference sequence). This CDR3 is 15 amino acids long. The J segment lost 1 base and the V segment lost 7 bases, leaving 5 bases of the junction unmatched. DNA of the CDR3: TGTGCCAGCAAACTTACTAGCGGGGGCACAGATACGCAGTATTTT. Its translation: CASKLTSGGTDTQYF.

CDR3 in amino acids: CASSRDQGVEQYF. The CDR3 DNA reads as TGCGCCAGCAGCCGGGATCAGGGGGTCGAGCAGTACTTC. The chain carries TRBV4-1 and TRBJ2-7; TRBD1 aligns across 7 bases. Germline CDR1 is MGHRA and CDR2 is YSYEKL. The CDR3 sequence is 13 residues long. J lost 6 bases, V lost 4 bases, and 6 bases had no gene match.